These 24 T cell receptor beta chains came from one sample sequenced in a study of vaccination and CD4 T cells after COVID-19. Their antigens remain unidentified. The assay that was used to sequence DNA from cultured CD4+ T cells was the Oncomine TCR Beta short-read assay. Each CDR3 protein is one row after TCRdb ran MiXCR on the PCR reads. The sample contains approximately 14,000 distinct CDR3 sequences, 30% of which appear only once. Treatment indicated: roughly ten-day PBMC culture with coronavirus spike peptide pools or control peptides (ViraFEST assay). Sequencing used cultured CD4+ T cells from blood. Receptors originate from a human donor with COVID-19.

The CDR3 here is CAWRRIIYTEAFF. The CDR3 coding sequence is TGTGCCTGGAGGAGGATTATATACACTGAAGCTTTCTTT. J is TRBJ1-1 and V is TRBV30; D not certain. The CDR3 runs 13 residues. Looked up from germline, CDR1 is GTSNPN and CDR2 is SVGIG (reference sequence). V gave up 3 bases and J gave up 3 bases, with 11 bases separating them.

The chain employs TRBV7-6 and TRBJ2-5; D gene unclear. This CDR3 is built from 14 residues. The germline gives CDR1 SGHVS, CDR2 FNYEAQ. Trimming removed 1 base at V and 5 bases at J, with 11 bases between. CDR3 nucleotide sequence: TGTGCCAGCAGCTTAGAGGTGGGAAGGGAGACCCAGTACTTC. This codes for CASSLEVGRETQYF.

The rearrangement uses TRBV20-1 and TRBJ2-1; no reliable D call. The ends were cut back, 2 bases at V and 0 bases at J, with 17 bases in the middle. The germline CDR1 and CDR2 sequences are DFQATT and SNEGSKA (reference sequence). This CDR3 is built from 17 residues. The CDR3 loop reads CSARTFGKPSSYNEQFF. The DNA for the CDR3 is TGCAGTGCTAGAACCTTCGGCAAACCCAGCTCCTACAATGAGCAGTTCTTC.

CDR3: CASRPTTGPYEQYF. As DNA, the CDR3 is TGCGCCAGCAGACCAACGACAGGTCCCTACGAGCAGTACTTC. The chain is built from TRBV5-1 and TRBJ2-7, with TRBD1 as a possible D gene (6 bases). CDR1 is SGHRS and CDR2 is YFSETQ in the germline V gene. The CDR3 loop spans 14 amino acids. Trimming pared 5 bases from V and 2 bases from J, leaving 14 bases between.

The rearrangement uses TRBV7-3 and TRBJ1-4; possibly TRBD1 for D (6 bases). Germline lookup yields CDR1 SGHTA and CDR2 FQGTGA. V dropped 5 bases and J dropped 5 bases, with 18 bases sitting between them. The CDR3 runs to 16 residues. The DNA for the CDR3 is TGTGCCAGCAGCCAACAACCAAGCAGGGGAAATGAAAAACTGTTTTTT. As protein: CASSQQPSRGNEKLFF. The full variable domain, with the rest looked up from reference TRBV7-3 and TRBJ1-4, is GAGVSQTPSNKVTEKGKYVELRCDPISGHTALYWYRQSLGQGPEFLIYFQGTGAADDSGLPNDRFFAVRPEGSVSTLKIQRTERGDSAVYLCASSQQPSRGNEKLFFGSGTQLSVL.

This clonotype was picked up one time. The chain has TRBV2 and TRBJ2-7; 10 nucleotides line up with TRBD1. The CDR3 consists of 15 residues. V was clipped by 6 bases and J by 3 bases; unmatched bases: 8. Germline assignment: CDR1 SNHLY and CDR2 FYNNEI. Here the CDR3 reads CASSERGTGVYEQYF. CDR3 nucleotides: TGTGCCAGCAGCGAAAGGGGGACAGGGGTCTACGAGCAGTACTTC.

This clonotype was seen more than once but under ten times. The chain uses TRBV7-2 and TRBJ1-5, with D tentatively TRBD1 (6 bases). The length of the CDR3 is 15 residues. CDR1 and CDR2 from the germline V gene are SGHTA and FQGNSA. Trimming left V 5 bases short and J 2 bases short, with 13 bases between. The CDR3 nucleotides are TGTGCCAGCAGCACCGGGGGGGGGCGCAATCAGCCCCAGCATTTT. Protein sequence: CASSTGGGRNQPQHF.

This clonotype was recorded a few times. The V gene is TRBV7-9, the J gene TRBJ2-2; maybe TRBD2 (6 bases). Germline V gene sequence: CDR1 SEHNR, CDR2 FQNEAQ (reference sequence). V lost 5 bases, J lost 4 bases, and 17 bases lay in between. CDR3 length equals 16 residues. CDR3 sequence (DNA): TGTGCCAGCAGCCGCCCCAGCGCGGGACGCACCGGGGAGCTGTTTTTT. It encodes CASSRPSAGRTGELFF.

A few counts support this clonotype. This chain uses TRBV27 with TRBJ1-6, with D uncertain. The germline gives CDR1 MNHEY, CDR2 SMNVEV (reference sequence). Trimming removed 6 bases at V and 0 bases at J, with 15 bases between. The CDR3 spans 17 residues. The CDR3 DNA reads as TGTGCCAGCAGCCCCATCCATGGCAGCTCCTATAATTCACCCCTCCACTTT. This sequence encodes CASSPIHGSSYNSPLHF.

V is TRBV18 and J is TRBJ2-7, with 7 bases matching TRBD1. The CDR3 spans 14 residues. The trim removed 0 bases at V and 2 bases at J, leaving 1 base unmatched. From germline, CDR1 is KGHSH and CDR2 LQKENI. The CDR3 here is CASSPPTGTYEQYF. The CDR3 bases are TGTGCCAGCTCACCACCGACAGGGACCTACGAGCAGTACTTC.

This clonotype has only a few counts. The genes are TRBV7-3 and TRBJ2-6, with no clear D. In germline, CDR1 is SGHTA, CDR2 FQGTGA. The V end was cut by 5 bases, the J end by 0 bases, with 14 bases between. This CDR3 is 17 amino acids long. CDR3 sequence reads: CASSKAGSRSGANVLTF. Here the CDR3 DNA reads TGTGCCAGCAGCAAAGCCGGGTCCCGCTCTGGGGCCAACGTCCTGACTTTC.

The J gene is TRBJ1-2, the V gene TRBV7-8, with 9 bases fitting TRBD1. This CDR3 contains 13 residues. Germline V gives CDR1 SGHVS, CDR2 FQNEAQ. J gave up 5 bases and V 5 bases, and 3 bases lay outside the gene matches. The CDR3 DNA reads TGTGCCAGCAGCGGGGGACAGGGATATGGCTACACCTTC. It yields the protein CASSGGQGYGYTF.

The J gene is TRBJ1-6, the V gene TRBV18; D is unresolved. The CDR3 length is 14 residues. Germline V gene sequence: CDR1 KGHSH, CDR2 LQKENI. V lost 3 bases, J lost 5 bases, and 8 bases lay in between. The CDR3 loop reads CASSPSLDNSPLHF. In nucleotides, the CDR3 is TGTGCCAGCTCACCTTCTCTCGATAATTCACCCCTCCACTTT.

The rearrangement joins TRBV11-1 to TRBJ2-5, with D unresolved. This CDR3 has 14 amino acids. Deletions cut 6 bases from V and 5 bases from J, with 16 bases between. CDR1 and CDR2 from the germline V gene are SGHAT and FQDESV (reference sequence). CDR3 in DNA: TGTGCCAGCAGAGCCGGTCCCGTTTCGGAGACCCAGTACTTC. It yields the protein CASRAGPVSETQYF.

This rearrangement joins TRBV20-1 to TRBJ2-5, with a possible D match to TRBD2 (6 bases). Trimming removed 2 bases from V and 0 bases from J, with 10 bases in between. CDR1 is DFQATT and CDR2 is SNEGSKA in the germline V gene (reference sequence). There are 14 residues in the CDR3. The CDR3: CSARPPSDQETQYF. The CDR3 DNA sequence: TGCAGTGCTAGACCCCCTAGCGACCAAGAGACCCAGTACTTC.

The J gene is TRBJ1-2, the V gene TRBV7-3; 10 nucleotides line up with TRBD1. Germline CDR1 SGHTA, CDR2 FQGTGA. The CDR3 length is 14 residues. J gave up 6 bases and V 0 bases, and 1 base lay outside the gene matches. CDR3 nucleotides: TGTGCCAGCAGCTTAACGGGGACAGGGGATGGCTACACCTTC. Translated: CASSLTGTGDGYTF.

This clonotype was picked up a small number of times. The J gene is TRBJ1-1, the V gene TRBV30; D is unclear. V was pared by 8 bases and J by 0 bases, with 13 bases between. The V gene's germline CDR1 is GTSNPN and CDR2 SVGIG (reference sequence). The length of the CDR3 is 13 residues. The CDR3 loop is CARTIGLNTEAFF. CDR3 coding DNA: TGTGCCCGCACGATAGGGTTGAACACTGAAGCTTTCTTT. Full variable domain (outside the CDR3, taken from reference TRBV30 and TRBJ1-1): SQTIHQWPATLVQPVGSPLSLECTVEGTSNPNLYWYRQAAGRGLQLLFYSVGIGQISSEVPQNLSASRPQDRQFILSSKKLLLSDSGFYLCARTIGLNTEAFFGQGTRLTVV.

This chain links TRBV6-2 or TRBV6-3 with TRBJ2-1; 8 bases are shared with TRBD2. The CDR3 has 13 residues. Germline V CDR1 and CDR2: MNHEY, SVGEGT. Trimming removed 6 bases from V and 7 bases from J; junction bases left unmatched: 5. The CDR3 nucleotides are TGTGCCAGCAGGGCGACTAGCGTGAATGAGCAGTTCTTC. This sequence encodes CASRATSVNEQFF.

J is TRBJ2-1 and V is TRBV19; 7 positions match TRBD1. The CDR3 contains 16 residues. V dropped 1 base and J dropped 5; count of bases not matched to a gene: 8. Germline loops: CDR1 LNHDA, CDR2 SQIVND (reference sequence). CDR3 amino acids: CASSIADRDWDNEQFF. In nucleotides, the CDR3 is TGTGCCAGTAGTATAGCTGACAGGGATTGGGACAATGAGCAGTTCTTC. Combining the CDR3 with reference TRBV19 and TRBJ2-1 gives the whole variable domain DGGITQSPKYLFRKEGQNVTLSCEQNLNHDAMYWYRQDPGQGLRLIYYSQIVNDFQKGDIAEGYSVSREKKESFPLTVTSAQKNPTAFYLCASSIADRDWDNEQFFGPGTRLTVL.

This clonotype came up a few times. This chain uses TRBV19 with TRBJ2-6; 7 bases are a match to TRBD1. The germline V gene encodes CDR1 LNHDA and CDR2 SQIVND (reference sequence). The CDR3 extends over 12 amino acids. The J segment lost 8 bases and the V segment lost 8 bases, leaving 3 bases of the junction unmatched. The CDR3 coding sequence is TGTGCCAGTTCACAGGGGACCAACGTCCTGACTTTC. Translation gives CASSQGTNVLTF.

The chain is built from TRBV6-4 and TRBJ1-1; no clear D gene. Trimming removed 6 bases from V and 10 bases from J, with 18 bases in between. This CDR3 contains 13 residues. Germline V gene lookup returns CDR1 MRHNA and CDR2 SNTAGT. In nucleotides, the CDR3 is TGTGCCAGCAGGAAGTCCGCCGGCGCGGGAGCTTTCTTT. Encoded protein: CASRKSAGAGAFF.

CDR3 sequence: CASSLELNTEAFF. The CDR3 DNA sequence: TGTGCCAGCAGCCTTGAATTGAACACTGAAGCTTTCTTT. The chain couples TRBV6-1 to TRBJ1-1; D ambiguous. Germline values: CDR1 MNHNS, CDR2 SASEGT. This CDR3 has 13 amino acids. Trimming took 6 bases from V and 0 from J, leaving 8 bases between them.

The table lists this clonotype with a few counts. The rearrangement links TRBV25-1 to TRBJ1-2; D is ambiguous. The germline V gene has CDR1 MGHDK and CDR2 SYGVNS. The CDR3 has 12 residues. Between the trimmed V and J ends, which lost 4 bases and 7 bases, there was a span of 10 bases. The CDR3 DNA sequence: TGTGCCAGCAGTGTGGCAACGGGTGGCTACACCTTC. Protein product: CASSVATGGYTF.

This clonotype has just a few counts. The DNA for the CDR3 is TGTGCCAGCAGTGAATGGAGCCGATCGCCCACCTACGAGCAGTACTTC. Protein sequence: CASSEWSRSPTYEQYF. The V and J genes are TRBV6-1 and TRBJ2-7; the D is unclear. Germline CDR1 is MNHNS and CDR2 is SASEGT. This CDR3 is built from 16 residues. Trimming stripped 2 bases from V and 2 bases from J, with 16 bases between.